One and the same sample provided the 14 T cell receptor beta chains below, sequenced in a study of cytomegalovirus exposure and HLA in healthy donors. The PCR contained 60 Vbeta and 13 Jbeta primers. TCRdb's table, derived via immunoSEQ multiplex PCR, lists solely in-frame clones and lacks some. This sample contains 150,000 to 200,000 clones. Sequencing input: PBMCs. The receptor set was obtained from a man aged 25-45 years in good health and CMV-seronegative.

CDR3: CASSPTSGFYNEQFF. In nucleotides, the CDR3 is TGCGCCAGCAGCCCGACTAGCGGGTTTTACAATGAGCAGTTCTTC. The chain recombines TRBV5-1 with TRBJ2-1, with 10 bases aligning to TRBD2. Germline CDR1 reads SGHRS; CDR2 reads YFSETQ. CDR3 length: 15 residues. V shed 4 bases, J shed 4 bases, and the junction held 5 bases outside the gene matches. Full variable domain (missing parts from reference TRBV5-1 and TRBJ2-1): KAGVTQTPRYLIKTRGQQVTLSCSPISGHRSVSWYQQTPGQGLQFLFEYFSETQRNKGNFPGRFSGRQFSNSRSEMNVSTLELGDSALYLCASSPTSGFYNEQFFGPGTRLTVL.

The DNA of the CDR3 is TGTGCCAGCAGAGGGGACAGGGGTAATTCACCCCTCCACTTT. Protein: CASRGDRGNSPLHF. This chain joins TRBV2 and TRBJ1-6, with 10 bases identical to TRBD1. V lost 6 bases and J lost 6; bases outside the gene matches: 2. This CDR3 spans 14 amino acids. Germline V CDR1 and CDR2: SNHLY, FYNNEI.

The V and J genes are TRBV4-1 and TRBJ2-5, with D hard to call. The germline gives CDR1 MGHRA, CDR2 YSYEKL. Deletions cut 0 bases from V and 7 bases from J, with 6 bases between. The CDR3 length is 12 residues. The CDR3 DNA reads TGCGCCAGCAGCCAAGATGAGCGGACCCAGTACTTC. Translating gives CASSQDERTQYF.

This rearrangement joins TRBV19 to TRBJ2-1; 11 positions agree with TRBD2. This CDR3 is built from 16 residues. Trimming took 7 bases from V and 0 from J; bases not matched to a gene: 5. The germline CDR1 and CDR2 sequences are LNHDA and SQIVND (reference sequence). CDR3 sequence: CASTVAGGVSYNEQFF. CDR3 DNA sequence: TGTGCCAGTACCGTAGCGGGAGGGGTCTCCTACAATGAGCAGTTCTTC.

The chain links TRBV6-5 to TRBJ1-1, with 9 bases aligning to TRBD1. Germline CDR1 reads MNHEY; CDR2 reads SVGAGI. V shed 6 bases, J shed 3 bases, and the junction held 8 bases outside the gene matches. This CDR3 region has 15 residues. In nucleotides, the CDR3 is TGTGCCAGCAGCACAGGGGGCCTCGGACACACTGAAGCTTTCTTT. Amino acid sequence: CASSTGGLGHTEAFF.

The V gene is TRBV10-1, the J gene TRBJ2-7; D is perhaps TRBD2 (5 bases). Germline CDR1 and CDR2: WNHNN and SYGVQD (reference sequence). Trimming left V 2 bases short and J 6 bases short, with 8 bases between. The CDR3 extends over 12 amino acids. Written as DNA, the CDR3 is TGCGCCAGCAGTGAGATCCGGGGCGAGCAGTACTTC. It encodes CASSEIRGEQYF.

The chain recombines TRBV4-1 with TRBJ1-1; D perhaps matches TRBD1 (5 bases). Between the trimmed V and J ends, which lost 3 bases and 5 bases, there was a span of 10 bases. The CDR3 totals 13 residues. Germline-derived CDR1 and CDR2 are MGHRA and YSYEKL. The CDR3 bases are TGCGCCAGCAGCCAGGAGGGGTGGACTGAAGCTTTCTTT. The encoded protein is CASSQEGWTEAFF.

CDR3 amino acids: CAGGIVGGNTIYF. The CDR3 DNA follows: TGTGCCGGCGGGATCGTCGGTGGAAACACCATATATTTT. J is TRBJ1-3 and V is TRBV30; D unresolved. Germline V lookup: CDR1 GTSNPN, CDR2 SVGIG (reference sequence). The V gene lost 8 bases and the J gene lost 3 bases, with 14 bases spanning the gap. The CDR3 totals 13 residues.

The rearrangement joins TRBV27 to TRBJ1-4; no clear D. The length of the CDR3 is 14 residues. Trimming pared 5 bases from V and 5 bases from J, leaving 12 bases between. Germline V gene data show CDR1 as MNHEY and CDR2 as SMNVEV (reference sequence). For the CDR3, the DNA is TGTGCCAGCAGTGTCGGGAACCCAAATGAAAAACTGTTTTTT. Translation: CASSVGNPNEKLFF.

V gene TRBV9 combines with J gene TRBJ2-5; TRBD2 matches 8 bases. V lost 0 bases and J lost 5; bases outside the gene matches: 6. Looked up from germline, CDR1 is SGDLS and CDR2 is YYNGEE. The CDR3 runs to 15 residues. The DNA for the CDR3 is TGTGCCAGCAGCGTAGGAGCGGGGGCGGGGGAGACCCAGTACTTC. Protein sequence: CASSVGAGAGETQYF.

The chain combines TRBV30 with TRBJ1-1; D is perhaps TRBD1 (5 bases). Trimming stripped 5 bases from V and 7 bases from J, with 11 bases between. The CDR3 totals 11 residues. From germline, CDR1 is GTSNPN and CDR2 SVGIG (reference sequence). The CDR3 DNA reads as TGTGCCTGGGTGGTGACAGTTGAAGCTTTCTTT. Residues: CAWVVTVEAFF.

V and J are TRBV7-9 and TRBJ2-2; TRBD1 agrees at 7 bases. V trimming: 5 bases; J trimming: 4 bases; junction bases outside the gene matches: 4. CDR1 is SEHNR and CDR2 is FQNEAQ in the germline V gene (reference sequence). The CDR3 contains 14 residues. The chain's CDR3 is CASSAGTVTGELFF. The CDR3, as DNA: TGTGCCAGCAGCGCCGGGACAGTCACCGGGGAGCTGTTTTTT.

The chain couples TRBV11-2 to TRBJ2-7; 9 bases are a match to TRBD2. Trimming removed 0 bases from V and 0 bases from J; junction bases left unmatched: 3. Germline CDR1 and CDR2: SGHAT and FQNNGV. The CDR3 loop spans 16 amino acids. This CDR3 is CASSLDPSGASYEQYF. The CDR3 region has the DNA TGTGCCAGCAGCTTAGATCCTAGCGGGGCCTCCTACGAGCAGTACTTC.

With respect to this clone: Within the sample, other DNA sequences also encode this same CDR3. The chain links TRBV5-4 to TRBJ2-3; no reliable D call. This CDR3 region has 13 residues. CDR1 is SGHNT, CDR2 YYREEE, per germline (reference sequence). Trimming left V 1 base short and J 1 base short, with 4 bases between. CDR3 DNA sequence: TGTGCCAGCAGCTTGCCGGGCACAGATACGCAGTATTTT. Residues: CASSLPGTDTQYF. Based on the CDR3 plus reference TRBV5-4 and TRBJ2-3, the full variable domain is ETGVTQSPTHLIKTRGQQVTLRCSSQSGHNTVSWYQQALGQGPQFIFQYYREEENGRGNFPPRFSGLQFPNYSSELNVNALELDDSALYLCASSLPGTDTQYFGPGTRLTVL.